The clone carrying this TCR beta chain came up a few times. Its target is unknown. The data are from a study of shared clonotypes between healthy human individuals. Germline CDR1 reads SEHNR; CDR2 reads FQNEAQ (reference sequence). V lost 4 bases and J lost 1, with 13 bases in between. The CDR3 has 15 residues. CD4+ cell separation produced CD45RA+ naive and CD45RA-negative memory subsets. Method: immunoSEQ multiplex PCR; TCRdb's copy keeps in-frame clones and lacks some. Of about 2.3 million clones in the sample, about nine tenths were seen once. Overall study results and limits: Investigators collected only blood, and repertoires in tissues likely differ. A handful of donors had 5% to 6.5% of their naive CD4 clonotypes in common.

The gene calls are TRBV7-9 and TRBJ1-1, with TRBD1 as a possible D gene (5 bases). This TCR derives from a man younger than 35 in good health. Some clones in this sample may be carry-over from other donors' samples. Sequencing was done on a sample of naive CD4+ T cells from PBMCs. The sample's subset: CD45RA+ positively selected. The DNA of the CDR3 is TGTGCCAGCAGCTCGAGGGCGGGGGGGAACACTGAAGCTTTCTTT. It encodes CASSSRAGGNTEAFF.